This T cell receptor (beta chain) was recovered during a study of T cells in Graves' hyperthyroidism and ophthalmopathy (dated by TCRdb to the late 2010s). The study in broad terms: Peripheral blood samples were taken at initial diagnosis, before any treatment was given. The paper describes TCR Vbeta CDR3 sequencing of 135 peripheral blood samples, made up of some 40 ophthalmopathy patients, 70 to 75 hyperthyroidism patients and 17 progressor patients. After blood sampling, hyperthyroidism patients were treated with methimazole at a starting dose of 30 mg daily, and ophthalmopathy patients were treated with high-dose intravenous methylprednisolone. The 90 or so discovery patients were randomly split 7:3 into training and test sets. Whether ophthalmopathy could be predicted prospectively was tested in an independent validation cohort made up of 18 to 20 hyperthyroidism patients plus 17 patients who later progressed to ophthalmopathy. The study also compared thyroid tissue and blood T-cell repertoires from several Graves' hyperthyroidism patients. A discovery cohort of 95 to 100 patients, about 40 with Graves' ophthalmopathy and under 60 with stable Graves' hyperthyroidism, was used to find distinguishing TCR V-J signatures. Results the study describes overall, beyond this receptor: In validation, the model predicted progression to ophthalmopathy a median of about 6.5 months before onset, with 70% to 71% sensitivity and around 76% specificity. A model built on a 13 V-J signature distinguished ophthalmopathy from stable hyperthyroidism, reaching about 88% sensitivity and approximately 83% specificity in cross-validation and 80%/75% in testing. Sample size was not statistically predetermined, and blinding of investigators to group allocation was not performed. Most expanded thyroid clonotypes (frequency above 0.001) were also found in blood, which suggests that blood repertoires may mirror thyroid immune responses.

Counted from cysteine to phenylalanine, this CDR3 has 16 amino acids. Of the read, only the CDR3 DNA is kept; its 48 bases are in frame from base 1. Reading the germline V gene gives CDR1 KGHSH and CDR2 LQKENI. Trimming takes 3 bases from V and 2 bases from J, and the germline ends sit 14 bases apart. The TCR beta CDR3 regions were amplified from the RNA transcripts. The TCR CDR3 was subjected to a first round of RT-PCR using the HTBI primer set and the Qiagen OneStep RT-PCR kit. Libraries were constructed in a second round of multiplex PCR, after which size selection and purification were performed. The libraries were sequenced on an Illumina HiSeq2000 using paired-end 100 bp reads. The study's processing was this. SOAPnuke was used to process the raw data, throwing out any read that contained adapters or uncalled bases, had a mean Phred below 15, or lacked an exact constant-primer or identifier match. High-quality paired reads were merged with COPE v1.2.5, and unique nucleotide sequences were defined as clonotypes. MiTCR v1.1 was used to align clonotypes to the IMGT TRBV, TRBD and TRBJ reference segments. The analysis included only V-J combinations with a frequency above 0.0001, which together covered roughly 99% of the repertoires. The TCS score was defined as the ratio of F50 (clonal expansion) to E x V (chaos), calculated using BLOSUM62-based TCRdist between CDR3 peptides within each V-J. Welch's t-statistics and random forest reduced 450 to 600 V-J features to 10 to 15, which were used in a naive Bayes classifier (R e1071). TCRdb reanalyzed the raw reads on its own, using fastp at Q25 for trimming and MiXCR for clone calling, and kept in-frame beta chains. Rows merge per CDR3 protein into single entries with the most common DNA and genes. The V and J calls, along with clone size, are taken from TCRdb and not from the paper's own processing. The sample profile shows fewer than 450,000 distinct CDR3 sequences; approximately 18% of them were found once. The top ten constitute 40% of the sample.

Ophthalmopathy patients had moderately to severely active disease, with a Clinical Activity Score of 3 or more, a NOSPECS grade of 4 or more, and a disease duration of less than 3 months. Exclusion was applied to patients with uncontrolled infections, other autoimmune diseases, pregnancy or lactation. Diagnoses were established on the basis of clinical symptoms, serum thyroxine and TRAb, thyroid ultrasound, and orbital computed tomography. Ficoll-Paque density gradient centrifugation was used to isolate PBMCs from approximately 10 ml of fresh peripheral blood. Total RNA was extracted using Trizol reagent, and RNA quality was assessed on an Agilent 2100 Bioanalyzer. Concerning this clonotype itself: What antigen it recognizes has not been identified. Base qualities were left out, and no much larger clone turns up one base away.

The rearranged chain carries TRBV18 and TRBJ2-1; the D gene is tentatively TRBD1 or TRBD2, each matching 5 bases. The sequence was obtained from a man between 18 and 35 years old with Graves' ophthalmopathy. The sequenced sample consisted of blood. The bases read TGTGCCAGCTCACCTGCCCGGGACGGCACCTACAATGAGCAGTTCTTC. Its protein product is CASSPARDGTYNEQFF.